This is a list of T cell receptor beta chains from one sample in a study of cytomegalovirus exposure and HLA in healthy donors. TCRdb's copy holds only in-frame clones and misses some; the assay was immunoSEQ multiplex PCR. Of approximately 70,000 clones listed, about two thirds are singletons. The specimen was PBMCs. The receptors derive from a woman between 40 and 50 years old in good health and CMV-seropositive. Both conserved end residues are trimmed from each CDR3.

TRBV5-1	ASSLREEQY
TRBV5-5	ASSLDSPGALNTEAF
TRBV6-1	ASSERDRGPGELF
TRBV7-2	ASSGLSDGAGELF
TRBV5-4	ASSFEDRGYT
TRBV13	ASSPLTSGGYYRTDTQY
TRBV29-1	STREGGQTEQF
TRBV7-9	ASSGDRDPYQPQH
TRBV12-5	ASGLVQDEQF
TRBV29-1	SAMPGGSSYEQY
TRBV29-1	SVGDRVYGYT
TRBV5-1	ASSVRQGQKLF
TRBV7-9	ASSPQSSRSTDTQY
TRBV6-1	ASSEGTGGVYEQY
TRBV10-3	ASAGTGDWVSYGYT
TRBV5-1	ASSLGGTVSEAF
TRBV5-4	ASSFGSDYEQY
TRBV5-4	ASSLGGNEQF
TRBV30	AWSVGSWKPQH
TRBV19	ASSITGAGELF
TRBV7-9	ASILYQGNSPLH
TRBV19	ASRPAGRVEKLF
TRBV6-1	ASRGDRSGYT
TRBV6-4	ASSLTIYSNQPQH
TRBV5-1	ASSLGDRAETQY
TRBV9	ASGARGGNTDTQY
TRBV5-4	ASSLPLRGSNYGYT
TRBV7-3	ASSLMGGGAGDTQY
TRBV7-3	ASSPITDTQY
TRBV5-1	ASSLEEAILSLDGYT
TRBV6-5	ASSYGQYYEQY
TRBV6-1	ASTPSTGMYGYT
TRBV5-8	ASSLGALSYNEQF
TRBV29-1	SSGGVLNTEAF
TRBV15	ATSLFKPDSFLDTEAF
TRBV5-1	ASSLVAQGAETQY
TRBV6-5	ASSYSGLAGKNIQY
TRBV11-2	ASSLTSSGGLNTDTQY
TRBV4-2	ASSHPRGFNQPQH
TRBV5-6	ASSLPHGQGNNEQF
TRBV4-1	ASSQGVLLKTAKNIQY